The 24 T cell receptor beta chains presented below share a single source sample, sequenced in a study of T cell changes during pregnancy in multiple sclerosis. Some clones are missing from TCRdb's copy, which holds only in-frame ones; the method was immunoSEQ multiplex PCR. The sample carries 45,000 to 75,000 clones, around 92% recorded once. The material sequenced was peripheral blood, taken in the first trimester of pregnancy. The receptor set was obtained from a female donor with multiple sclerosis, enrolled in a pregnancy study.

V is TRBV7-2 and J is TRBJ2-7; maybe TRBD2 (6 bases). Trimming shortened V by 9 bases and J by 0 bases, and 15 bases separated the two germline ends. CDR3 length: 14 amino acids. In germline, CDR1 is SGHTA, CDR2 FQGNSA. The chain's CDR3 is CASSRGVGSYEQYF. Written as DNA, the CDR3 is TGTGCCAGTAGCCGCGGGGTCGGCTCCTACGAGCAGTACTTC.

V gene TRBV6-6 combines with J gene TRBJ2-7; tentatively, D is TRBD1 (6 bases). Germline loops: CDR1 MNHNY, CDR2 SVGAGI (reference sequence). The CDR3 loop spans 15 amino acids. V gave up 6 bases and J gave up 2 bases, with 17 bases separating them. CDR3 in DNA: TGTGCCAGCAGGGAAACCGCAGGGGCCACCTACGAGCAGTACTTC. This gives the protein CASRETAGATYEQYF.

The chain is built from TRBV6-6 and TRBJ2-5, with 10 bases aligning to TRBD1. V lost 5 bases, J lost 1 base, and 4 bases stayed unmatched. The CDR3 is made up of 15 amino acids. Germline V gene data show CDR1 as MNHNY and CDR2 as SVGAGI (reference sequence). CDR3: CASSGQGGIQETQYF. The CDR3 DNA is TGTGCCAGCAGTGGACAGGGGGGAATCCAAGAGACCCAGTACTTC.

The chain has TRBV4-2 and TRBJ1-1, with D tentatively TRBD1 (5 bases). Trimming took 4 bases from V and 1 from J, leaving 13 bases between them. Germline V gives CDR1 LGHNA, CDR2 YNFKEQ. This CDR3 contains 15 residues. CDR3 in amino acids: CASSRIPTGNTEAFF. The CDR3 DNA sequence: TGTGCCAGCAGCCGCATACCCACAGGGAACACTGAAGCTTTCTTT.

V usage is TRBV30 and J usage is TRBJ1-1, with 7 nucleotides matching TRBD1. The junction had 18 bases not matched to a gene; V was cut back by 3 bases and J by 8 bases. Germline assignment: CDR1 GTSNPN and CDR2 SVGIG (reference sequence). CDR3 size: 16 residues. This CDR3 is CAWSRRRGQSDLEAFF. CDR3 nucleotide sequence: TGTGCCTGGAGCCGAAGAAGGGGACAGTCCGACCTCGAAGCTTTCTTT.

The V gene is TRBV5-4, the J gene TRBJ2-7; a weak D match, TRBD1 (6 bases). V was trimmed by 0 bases and J by 2 bases, leaving 18 bases between them. The length of the CDR3 is 17 residues. In germline, CDR1 is SGHNT, CDR2 YYREEE (reference sequence). The CDR3 sequence: CASSLGGFQGRTYEQYF. The CDR3 DNA reads as TGTGCCAGCAGCTTGGGAGGGTTCCAGGGGCGTACCTACGAGCAGTACTTC.

In its sample, this clone was seen a few times. V is TRBV2 and J is TRBJ1-2; maybe TRBD1 (5 bases). Trimming stripped 3 bases from V and 4 bases from J, with 9 bases between. Per the germline V gene, CDR1 is SNHLY and CDR2 is FYNNEI. This CDR3 spans 13 amino acids. CDR3 nucleotide sequence: TGTGCCAGCAGTGACGCGGGGGTCTATGGCTACACCTTC. This translates into CASSDAGVYGYTF.

This clone was seen more than once but under ten times. The gene calls are TRBV29-1 and TRBJ2-7, with D maybe TRBD2 (6 bases). Germline CDR1 is SQVTM and CDR2 is ANQGSEA. Trimming removed 4 bases at V and 3 bases at J, with 10 bases between. The CDR3 spans 12 residues. CDR3 amino acids: CSVGLGGYEQYF. The CDR3 region has the DNA TGCAGCGTTGGGTTGGGGGGCTACGAGCAGTACTTC.

This chain joins TRBV12-5 and TRBJ2-7; 8 bases fit TRBD2. The CDR3 extends over 14 amino acids. The J segment lost 3 bases and the V segment lost 5 bases, leaving 6 bases of the junction unmatched. Germline loops: CDR1 LGHNT, CDR2 FRNRAP. This CDR3 reads CASGPQRGLYEQYF. In nucleotides, the CDR3 is TGTGCTAGTGGTCCTCAGCGGGGGCTCTACGAGCAGTACTTC.

J is TRBJ1-2 and V is TRBV6-6, with D maybe TRBD1 (6 bases). The CDR3 contains 13 residues. Per the germline V gene, CDR1 is MNHNY and CDR2 is SVGAGI (reference sequence). Trimming pared 4 bases from V and 2 bases from J, leaving 8 bases between. The CDR3 region is CASSSGANYGYTF. CDR3 bases: TGTGCCAGCAGTTCAGGGGCCAACTATGGCTACACCTTC.

The chain recombines TRBV4-3 with TRBJ2-7; 9 positions agree with TRBD2. V shed 4 bases, J shed 1 base, and the junction held 5 bases outside the gene matches. From germline, CDR1 is LGHNA and CDR2 YSLEER. CDR3 size: 15 residues. The CDR3 coding sequence is TGCGCCAGCAGCCCGACTAGCGGTGTATCCTACGAGCAGTACTTC. This translates into CASSPTSGVSYEQYF.

This clone occurred once. This chain's CDR3 is CASRLDRDRSEAFF. The CDR3 DNA sequence: TGTGCCAGCAGACTAGACAGGGATCGATCTGAAGCTTTCTTT. The genes are TRBV25-1 and TRBJ1-1; 7 bases are a match to TRBD1. The CDR3 runs 14 residues. Germline V gives CDR1 MGHDK, CDR2 SYGVNS. The V segment lost 6 bases and the J segment 6 bases; nucleotides outside the gene matches: 10.

This CDR3 is CASSSGSPEAFF. DNA of the CDR3: TGTGCCAGCAGCTCCGGGAGCCCAGAAGCTTTCTTT. This sequence joins TRBV7-9 and TRBJ1-1; D gene uncertain. The CDR3 contains 12 residues. Germline CDR1 is SEHNR and CDR2 is FQNEAQ (reference sequence). Between the trimmed V and J ends, which lost 4 bases and 8 bases, there was a span of 11 bases. Looking up the rest from reference TRBV7-9 and TRBJ1-1 gives the full variable domain: DTGVSQNPRHKITKRGQNVTFRCDPISEHNRLYWYRQTLGQGPEFLTYFQNEAQLEKSRLLSDRFSAERPKGSFSTLEIQRTEQGDSAMYLCASSSGSPEAFFGQGTRLTVV.

The chain has TRBV7-9 and TRBJ2-1; TRBD1 matches 9 bases. The ends lost 3 bases at V and 8 bases at J; junction bases unmatched: 8. The CDR3 is made up of 15 amino acids. Per germline, CDR1 SEHNR and CDR2 FQNEAQ (reference sequence). The CDR3 here is CASSFRGTGTDEQFF. Written as DNA, the CDR3 is TGTGCCAGCAGCTTTAGGGGGACAGGGACGGATGAGCAGTTCTTC.

This clone was found once. V is TRBV14 and J is TRBJ2-4, with 7 nucleotides matching TRBD1. Germline lookup yields CDR1 SGHDN and CDR2 FVKESK. This CDR3 spans 12 amino acids. The V gene end was trimmed by 4 bases and the J gene end by 8 bases; junction bases not matched to a gene: 2. The DNA of the CDR3 is TGTGCCAGCAGCCCCAGGGGGTACATTCAGTACTTC. It codes for CASSPRGYIQYF.

The chain joins TRBV11-3 to TRBJ1-3; D gene ambiguous. V gave up 5 bases and J gave up 4 bases, with 15 bases separating them. From germline, CDR1 is SGHNT and CDR2 YENEEA. The CDR3 sequence is 15 residues long. The CDR3 DNA sequence: TGTGCCAGCAGCGAAGAAGGAGGAGGCGGAAACACCATATATTTT. Translated, it gives CASSEEGGGGNTIYF.

This rearrangement joins TRBV7-2 to TRBJ1-4; D is unresolved. The CDR3 is made up of 16 amino acids. Trimming took 5 bases from V and 0 from J, leaving 13 bases between them. Germline-derived CDR1 and CDR2 are SGHTA and FQGNSA. The CDR3 is CASSNLPRATNEKLFF. In DNA form, the CDR3 reads TGTGCCAGCAGCAACCTCCCCCGCGCAACTAATGAAAAACTGTTTTTT. The whole variable domain, filled in from reference TRBV7-2 and TRBJ1-4, reads GAGVSQSPSNKVTEKGKDVELRCDPISGHTALYWYRQSLGQGLEFLIYFQGNSAPDKSGLPSDRFSAERTGGSVSTLTIQRTQQEDSAVYLCASSNLPRATNEKLFFGSGTQLSVL.

This clone was seen only once. The CDR3 protein is CASHGLAKNIQYF. CDR3 sequence (DNA): TGTGCCAGTCATGGCCTAGCCAAAAACATTCAGTACTTC. The rearrangement links TRBV28 to TRBJ2-4; D remains unclear. CDR3 length: 13 amino acids. Trimming took 9 bases from V and 0 from J, leaving 9 bases between them. Germline V gene lookup returns CDR1 MDHEN and CDR2 SYDVKM.

The chain is built from TRBV4-1 and TRBJ1-1, with 7 bases matching TRBD1. The CDR3 is 13 residues long. V trimming: 3 bases; J trimming: 4 bases; junction bases outside the gene matches: 2. CDR1 is MGHRA and CDR2 is YSYEKL in the germline V gene. DNA for the CDR3: TGCGCCAGCAGCCAGGGACAGTCCACTGAAGCTTTCTTT. The encoded protein is CASSQGQSTEAFF.

The rearrangement links TRBV6-1 to TRBJ2-3, with TRBD2 as a possible D gene (6 bases). Germline CDR1 MNHNS, CDR2 SASEGT. The CDR3 loop spans 13 amino acids. The V and J ends lost 8 bases and 6 bases respectively, with 15 bases between them. The CDR3 DNA is TGTGCCAGCGGGAGGTCCGGGCCGGATACGCAGTATTTT. Its translation: CASGRSGPDTQYF.

The rearrangement links TRBV4-2 to TRBJ2-3, with D maybe TRBD1 (5 bases). The CDR3 sequence is 14 residues long. Looked up from germline, CDR1 is LGHNA and CDR2 is YNFKEQ. Deletions cut 4 bases from V and 0 bases from J, with 8 bases between. The CDR3 DNA reads as TGTGCCAGCAGCCCACAGGCGAGCACAGATACGCAGTATTTT. Amino acid sequence: CASSPQASTDTQYF.

The chain uses TRBV2 and TRBJ2-7; possible D gene TRBD2, 5 bases. Germline V CDR1 and CDR2: SNHLY, FYNNEI. With 7 bases removed from V and 7 bases from J, the gap between germline ends came to 23 bases. The CDR3 has 15 residues. The CDR3: CASTGPSSPGWEQYF. CDR3 bases: TGTGCCAGCACTGGCCCTAGCTCCCCCGGATGGGAGCAGTACTTC.

The CDR3 reads CASSLTGNDYGYTF. The CDR3 region has the DNA TGCGCCAGCAGCTTGACAGGGAACGACTATGGCTACACCTTC. J is TRBJ1-2 and V is TRBV5-1; weak D call: TRBD1 (6 bases). This CDR3 region has 14 residues. With 1 base removed from V and 3 bases from J, the gap between germline ends came to 10 bases. Germline CDR1 is SGHRS and CDR2 is YFSETQ.

The CDR3 nucleotides read TGTGCCAGCAGCTTCCCCGGGACACCCTACGAGCAGTACTTC. The encoded protein is CASSFPGTPYEQYF. The V call is TRBV7-9, the J call TRBJ2-7; D perhaps matches TRBD1 (6 bases). CDR1 is SEHNR and CDR2 is FQNEAQ in the germline V gene (reference sequence). Trimming pared 3 bases from V and 2 bases from J, leaving 11 bases between. This CDR3 spans 14 amino acids. Full variable domain (missing parts from reference TRBV7-9 and TRBJ2-7): DTGVSQNPRHKITKRGQNVTFRCDPISEHNRLYWYRQTLGQGPEFLTYFQNEAQLEKSRLLSDRFSAERPKGSFSTLEIQRTEQGDSAMYLCASSFPGTPYEQYFGPGTRLTVT.